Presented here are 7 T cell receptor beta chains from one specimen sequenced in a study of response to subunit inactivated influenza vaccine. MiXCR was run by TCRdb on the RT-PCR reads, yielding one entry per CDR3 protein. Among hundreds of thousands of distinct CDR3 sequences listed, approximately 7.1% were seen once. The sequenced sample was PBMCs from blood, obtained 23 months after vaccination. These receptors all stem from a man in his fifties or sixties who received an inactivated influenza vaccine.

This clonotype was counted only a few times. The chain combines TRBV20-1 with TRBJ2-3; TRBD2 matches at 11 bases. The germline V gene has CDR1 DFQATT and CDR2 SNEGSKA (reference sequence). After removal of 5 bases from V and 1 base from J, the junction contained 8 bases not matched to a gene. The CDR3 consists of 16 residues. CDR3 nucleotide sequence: TGCAGTGCTCTCGACCTGACTAGCGGGGGCACAGATACGCAGTATTTT. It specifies CSALDLTSGGTDTQYF.

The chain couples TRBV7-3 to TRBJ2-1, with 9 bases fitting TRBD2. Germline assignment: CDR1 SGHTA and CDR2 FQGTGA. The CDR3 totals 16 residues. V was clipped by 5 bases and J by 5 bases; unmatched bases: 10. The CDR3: CASSPFSGSGNNEQFF. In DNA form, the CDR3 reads TGTGCCAGCAGCCCTTTTAGCGGGAGTGGAAACAATGAGCAGTTCTTC. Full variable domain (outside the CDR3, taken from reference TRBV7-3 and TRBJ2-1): GAGVSQTPSNKVTEKGKYVELRCDPISGHTALYWYRQSLGQGPEFLIYFQGTGAADDSGLPNDRFFAVRPEGSVSTLKIQRTERGDSAVYLCASSPFSGSGNNEQFFGPGTRLTVL.

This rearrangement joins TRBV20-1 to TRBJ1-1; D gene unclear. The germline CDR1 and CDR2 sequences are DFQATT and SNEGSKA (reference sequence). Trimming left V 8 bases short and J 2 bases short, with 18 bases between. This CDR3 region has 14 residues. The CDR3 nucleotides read TGCAGTACCGCTGGCCCGTGGGCTAACACTGAAGCTTTCTTT. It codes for CSTAGPWANTEAFF.

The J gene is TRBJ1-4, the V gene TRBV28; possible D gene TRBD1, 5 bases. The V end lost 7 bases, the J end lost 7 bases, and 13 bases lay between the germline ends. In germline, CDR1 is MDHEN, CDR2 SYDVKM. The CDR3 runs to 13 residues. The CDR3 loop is CASTWGQGEKLFF. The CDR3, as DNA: TGTGCCAGCACCTGGGGCCAGGGTGAAAAACTGTTTTTT.

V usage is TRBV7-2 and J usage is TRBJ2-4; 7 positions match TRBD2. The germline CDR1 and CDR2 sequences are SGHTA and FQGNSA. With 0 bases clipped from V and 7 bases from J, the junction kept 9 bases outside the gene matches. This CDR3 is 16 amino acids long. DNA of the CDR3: TGTGCCAGCAGCTTAGCTGGGGGGGGAACTCCCAACATTCAGTACTTC. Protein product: CASSLAGGGTPNIQYF.

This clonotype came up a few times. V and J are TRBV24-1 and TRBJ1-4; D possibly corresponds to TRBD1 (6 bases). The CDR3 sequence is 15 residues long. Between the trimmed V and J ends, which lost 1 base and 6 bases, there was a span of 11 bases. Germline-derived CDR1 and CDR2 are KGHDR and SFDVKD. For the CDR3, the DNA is TGTGCCACCAGTGATTTTCCCAGGGGAGATGAAAAACTGTTTTTT. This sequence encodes CATSDFPRGDEKLFF.

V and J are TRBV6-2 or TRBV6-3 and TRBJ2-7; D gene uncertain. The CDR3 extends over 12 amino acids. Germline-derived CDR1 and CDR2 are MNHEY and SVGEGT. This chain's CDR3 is CAAAGLTYEQYF. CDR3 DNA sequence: TGTGCAGCCGCCGGGTTAACCTACGAGCAGTACTTC.